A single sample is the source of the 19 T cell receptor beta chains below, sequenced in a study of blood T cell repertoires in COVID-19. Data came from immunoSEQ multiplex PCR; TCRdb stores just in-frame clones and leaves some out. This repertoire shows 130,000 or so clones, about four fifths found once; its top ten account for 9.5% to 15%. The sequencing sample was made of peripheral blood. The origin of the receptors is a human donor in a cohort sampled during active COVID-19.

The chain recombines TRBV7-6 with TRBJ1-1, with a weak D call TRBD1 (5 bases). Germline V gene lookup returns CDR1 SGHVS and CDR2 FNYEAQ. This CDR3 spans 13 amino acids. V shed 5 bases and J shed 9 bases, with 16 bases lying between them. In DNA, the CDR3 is TGTGCCAGCAGCGGCGAGGGACTAGCCCAAGCTTTCTTT. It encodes CASSGEGLAQAFF.

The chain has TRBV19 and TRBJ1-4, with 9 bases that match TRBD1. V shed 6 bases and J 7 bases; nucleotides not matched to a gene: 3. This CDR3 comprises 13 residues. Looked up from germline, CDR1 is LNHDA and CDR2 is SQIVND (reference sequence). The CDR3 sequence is CASSGTGFEKLFF. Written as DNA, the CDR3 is TGTGCCAGTAGCGGGACAGGGTTTGAAAAACTGTTTTTT. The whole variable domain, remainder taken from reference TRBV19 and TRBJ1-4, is DGGITQSPKYLFRKEGQNVTLSCEQNLNHDAMYWYRQDPGQGLRLIYYSQIVNDFQKGDIAEGYSVSREKKESFPLTVTSAQKNPTAFYLCASSGTGFEKLFFGSGTQLSVL.

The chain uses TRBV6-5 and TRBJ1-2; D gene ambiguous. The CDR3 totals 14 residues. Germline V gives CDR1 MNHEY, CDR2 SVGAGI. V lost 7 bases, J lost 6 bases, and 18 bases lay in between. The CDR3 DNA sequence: TGTGCCAGCAAGCCCCCGGGAGGGTTGGATGGCTACACCTTC. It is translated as CASKPPGGLDGYTF.

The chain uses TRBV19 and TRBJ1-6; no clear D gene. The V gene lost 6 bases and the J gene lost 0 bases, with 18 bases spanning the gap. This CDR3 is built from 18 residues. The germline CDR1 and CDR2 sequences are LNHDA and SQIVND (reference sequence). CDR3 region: CASSERAQLSSYNSPLHF. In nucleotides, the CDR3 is TGTGCCAGTAGCGAGAGGGCACAGCTTAGCTCCTATAATTCACCCCTCCACTTT.

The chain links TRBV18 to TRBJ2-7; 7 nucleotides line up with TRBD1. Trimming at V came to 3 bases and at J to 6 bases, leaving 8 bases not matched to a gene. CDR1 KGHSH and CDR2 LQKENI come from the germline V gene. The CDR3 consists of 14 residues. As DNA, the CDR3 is TGTGCCAGCTCACCGCCACAGGGGCCCCTCGAGCAGTACTTC. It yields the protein CASSPPQGPLEQYF.

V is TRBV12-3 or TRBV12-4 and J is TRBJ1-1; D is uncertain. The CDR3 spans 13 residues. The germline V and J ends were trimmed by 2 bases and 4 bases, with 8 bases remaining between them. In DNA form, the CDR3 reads TGTGCCAGCAGTTTAACCGGGTTCACTGAAGCTTTCTTT. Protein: CASSLTGFTEAFF.

As DNA, the CDR3 is TGTGCCAGCTCACGGGGGCCGGCCGCCTCTGGAAACACCATATATTTT. Residues: CASSRGPAASGNTIYF. The rearrangement joins TRBV18 to TRBJ1-3, with D possibly matching TRBD1 (6 bases). CDR1 and CDR2 (germline): KGHSH, LQKENI. With 4 bases removed from V and 0 bases from J, the gap between germline ends came to 13 bases. The CDR3 runs to 16 residues.

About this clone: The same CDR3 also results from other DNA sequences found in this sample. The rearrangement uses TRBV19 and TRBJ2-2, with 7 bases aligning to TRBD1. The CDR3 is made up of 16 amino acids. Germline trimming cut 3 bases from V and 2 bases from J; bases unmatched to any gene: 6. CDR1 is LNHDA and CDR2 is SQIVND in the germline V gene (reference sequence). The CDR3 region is CASSIIGTANTGELFF. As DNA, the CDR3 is TGTGCCAGTAGTATTATAGGGACAGCTAACACCGGGGAGCTGTTTTTT.

The CDR3 nucleotides read TGTGCCAGCAGTTGGGGGGTAGAGACCCAGTACTTC. It encodes CASSWGVETQYF. The V and J genes are TRBV6-6 and TRBJ2-5; D is possibly TRBD2 (6 bases). The germline gives CDR1 MNHNY, CDR2 SVGAGI (reference sequence). Trimming removed 4 bases at V and 4 bases at J, with 7 bases between. The CDR3 totals 12 residues.

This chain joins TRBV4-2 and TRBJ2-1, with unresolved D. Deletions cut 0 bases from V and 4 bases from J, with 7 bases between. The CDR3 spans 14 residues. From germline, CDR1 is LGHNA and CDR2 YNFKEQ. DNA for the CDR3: TGTGCCAGCAGCCAAGATCTACTGTACAATGAGCAGTTCTTC. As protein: CASSQDLLYNEQFF.

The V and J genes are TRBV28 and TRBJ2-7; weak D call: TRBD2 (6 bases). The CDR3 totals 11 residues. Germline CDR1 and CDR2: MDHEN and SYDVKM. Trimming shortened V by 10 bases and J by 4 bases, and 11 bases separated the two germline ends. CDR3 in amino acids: CATRREYEQYF. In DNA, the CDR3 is TGTGCCACACGACGGGAGTACGAGCAGTACTTC.

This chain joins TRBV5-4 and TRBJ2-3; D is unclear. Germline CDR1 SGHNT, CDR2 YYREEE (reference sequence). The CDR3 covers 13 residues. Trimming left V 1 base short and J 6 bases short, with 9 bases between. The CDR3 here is CASSLSFRDTQYF. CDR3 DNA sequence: TGTGCCAGCAGCTTGTCCTTCAGGGATACGCAGTATTTT.

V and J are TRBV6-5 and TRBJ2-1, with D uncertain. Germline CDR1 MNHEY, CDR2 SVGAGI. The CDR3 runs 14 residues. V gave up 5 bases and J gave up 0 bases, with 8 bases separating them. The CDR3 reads CASSNLGSYNEQFF. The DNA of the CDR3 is TGTGCCAGCAGTAATCTCGGCTCCTACAATGAGCAGTTCTTC.

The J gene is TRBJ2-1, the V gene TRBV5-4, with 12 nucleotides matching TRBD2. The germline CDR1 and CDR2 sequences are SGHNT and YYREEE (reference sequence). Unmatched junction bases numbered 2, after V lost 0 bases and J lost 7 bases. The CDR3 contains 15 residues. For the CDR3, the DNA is TGTGCCAGCAGCTTGGGCGGGACTAGCGGGAATGAGCAGTTCTTC. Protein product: CASSLGGTSGNEQFF.

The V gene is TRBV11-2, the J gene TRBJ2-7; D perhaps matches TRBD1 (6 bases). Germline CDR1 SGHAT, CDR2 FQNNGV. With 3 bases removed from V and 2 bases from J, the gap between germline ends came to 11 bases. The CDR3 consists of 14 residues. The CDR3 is CASSFHRDPYEQYF. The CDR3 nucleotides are TGTGCCAGCAGCTTTCACAGGGACCCCTACGAGCAGTACTTC.

CDR3 DNA: TGTGCCAGCAGTGAAGGTTCTAGCGGGGGAGAGACCCAGTACTTC. Protein product: CASSEGSSGGETQYF. V is TRBV2 and J is TRBJ2-5, with 10 bases that match TRBD2. The CDR3 has 15 residues. J was trimmed by 4 bases and V by 1 base; bases with no gene match: 3. Germline CDR1 SNHLY, CDR2 FYNNEI.

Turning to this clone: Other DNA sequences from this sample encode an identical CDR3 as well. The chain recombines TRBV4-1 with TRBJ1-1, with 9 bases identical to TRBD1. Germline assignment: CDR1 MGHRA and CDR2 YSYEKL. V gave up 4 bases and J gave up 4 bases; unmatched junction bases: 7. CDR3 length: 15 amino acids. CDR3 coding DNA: TGCGCCAGCAGCCGACGGACAGGGGAAGGCACTGAAGCTTTCTTT. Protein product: CASSRRTGEGTEAFF.

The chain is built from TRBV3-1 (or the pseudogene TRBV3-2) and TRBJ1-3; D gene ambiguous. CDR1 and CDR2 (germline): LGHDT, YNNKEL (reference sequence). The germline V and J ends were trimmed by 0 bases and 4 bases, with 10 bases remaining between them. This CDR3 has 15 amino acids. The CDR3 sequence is CASSQDSTGGNTIYF. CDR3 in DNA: TGTGCCAGCAGCCAAGACAGTACCGGGGGAAACACCATATATTTT.

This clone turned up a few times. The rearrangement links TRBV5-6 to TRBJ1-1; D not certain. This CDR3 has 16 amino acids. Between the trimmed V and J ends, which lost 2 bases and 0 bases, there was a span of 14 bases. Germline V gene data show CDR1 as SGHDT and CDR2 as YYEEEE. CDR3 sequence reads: CASSFFFRSMNTEAFF. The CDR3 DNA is TGTGCCAGCAGCTTTTTCTTCCGGAGCATGAACACTGAAGCTTTCTTT.